This paragraph reports one T cell receptor (beta chain). The CDR3 runs 16 residues. Germline CDR1 is ENHRY and CDR2 is SYGVKD. The junction had 5 bases not matched to a gene; V was cut back by 7 bases and J by 1 base. The sample belongs to a study of Ad26.COV2.S vaccination and SARS-CoV-2 variants. Sequencing used immunoSEQ multiplex PCR; TCRdb keeps in-frame clones, though not all of them. The table lists roughly 300,000 clones, 80% to 90% of them singletons. Treatment specified: over 15 received Ad26.COV2.S at low or high dose, single or two shots; five or six received placebo; per-sample allocation not given. Following the first vaccine or placebo injection, samples were taken on day 63.

Sequenced material: peripheral blood, taken in a trial of Ad26.COV2.S vaccine versus placebo. This TCR came from a person aged 18-65 years who received the Ad26.COV2.S COVID-19 vaccine or a placebo. The rearrangement uses TRBV10-3 and TRBJ2-7, with 15 bases matching TRBD2. CDR3 DNA: TGTGCCATCACTGCGGGACTAGCGGGAGGATCCTACGAGCAGTACTTC. This translates into CAITAGLAGGSYEQYF.